This entry is about one T cell receptor (beta chain). The antigen is unknown. The assay was immunoSEQ multiplex PCR, and TCRdb's table has in-frame clones only and misses some. The data hold approximately 160,000 clones, with 90% to 95% observed a single time. V lost 0 bases, J lost 3 bases, and 11 bases lay in between. Germline CDR1 KGHSH, CDR2 LQKENI. The CDR3 extends over 15 amino acids. These data originate in a study of T cell responses to AZD1222 COVID-19 vaccine. Findings and caveats of the study: The donors showed a predominance of white British ancestry and of females, with possible underestimation of clonal diversity. At 160-218 and 743-854, vaccine-associated CD4 TCRs were dominant, and they spanned spike.

This specimen was peripheral blood, taken on day 0 of AZD1222 vaccination. The TCR originated in an adult in good health. The chain couples TRBV18 to TRBJ2-5; TRBD1 might be the D (5 bases). The CDR3 region is CASSPPSQGEETQYF. Written as DNA, the CDR3 is TGTGCCAGCTCACCACCTTCGCAGGGCGAAGAGACCCAGTACTTC.